This TCR beta chain originates from a study of cytomegalovirus exposure and HLA in healthy donors. Germline V gives CDR1 MNHNS, CDR2 SASEGT. This CDR3 has 15 amino acids. Trimming removed 6 bases from V and 4 bases from J; junction bases left unmatched: 7. The study ran its PCR with 60 Vbeta and 13 Jbeta primers. This table comes from immunoSEQ multiplex PCR, and its TCRdb copy is limited to in-frame clones, with some not included. The sample lists 150,000 or so clones; 77% were seen once. Sample: PBMCs. V and J are TRBV6-1 and TRBJ1-1; 11 bases match TRBD1. This sequence was found in a male donor in good health and CMV-seronegative. The DNA for the CDR3 is TGTGCCAGCAGGGACAGGGGGCTCGGGAGCACTGAAGCTTTCTTT. The encoded protein is CASRDRGLGSTEAFF.